This is a list of T cell receptor beta chains from one sample in a study of blood T cell repertoires in COVID-19. TCRdb keeps only in-frame clones here, not all; method: immunoSEQ multiplex PCR. Of under 200,000 clones in the sample, around 85% were seen once. The sample was peripheral blood. The receptors originated from a man aged 55 to 70 with acute or convalescent COVID-19. CDR3s include the opening cysteine and the closing phenylalanine or tryptophan. The D gene is left open where the match is weak. Clone size, where shown, is once, few, many, or a class for clones that have expanded.

D gene: TRBD2
J gene: TRBJ2-7
V gene: TRBV7-6
clone size: -
CDR3 protein: CASSSELTSGYEQYF
CDR3 DNA: TGTGCCAGCAGCTCAGAACTGACTAGCGGTTACGAGCAGTACTTC

D gene: -
J gene: TRBJ1-1
V gene: TRBV5-1
clone size: once
CDR3 protein: CASSSDRITEAFF
CDR3 DNA: TGCGCCAGCAGTTCCGACAGGATCACTGAAGCTTTCTTT

D gene: -
J gene: TRBJ2-1
V gene: TRBV9
clone size: -
CDR3 protein: CASSAHVSSYNEQFF
CDR3 DNA: TGTGCCAGCAGCGCCCACGTGAGCTCCTACAATGAGCAGTTCTTC

D gene: -
J gene: TRBJ2-1
V gene: TRBV14
clone size: -
CDR3 protein: CASSGIGGPNNEQFF
CDR3 DNA: TGTGCCAGCAGCGGGATAGGAGGGCCGAACAATGAGCAGTTCTTC

D gene: -
J gene: TRBJ1-5
V gene: TRBV30
clone size: once
CDR3 protein: CAWSKQGNQPQHF
CDR3 DNA: TGTGCCTGGAGTAAACAGGGTAATCAGCCCCAGCATTTT

D gene: -
J gene: TRBJ1-5
V gene: TRBV5-1
clone size: -
CDR3 protein: CASSLEPGVSNQPQHF
CDR3 DNA: TGCGCCAGCAGCTTGGAGCCAGGGGTTAGCAATCAGCCCCAGCATTTT

D gene: -
J gene: TRBJ2-1
V gene: TRBV28
clone size: -
CDR3 protein: CASSFQGASGEQFF
CDR3 DNA: TGTGCCAGCAGTTTTCAGGGGGCTAGCGGTGAGCAGTTCTTC

D gene: -
J gene: TRBJ1-5
V gene: TRBV2
clone size: -
CDR3 protein: CASNYRVNQPQHF
CDR3 DNA: TGTGCCAGCAACTACAGGGTGAATCAGCCCCAGCATTTT

D gene: -
J gene: TRBJ1-6
V gene: TRBV19
clone size: -
CDR3 protein: CASSGQYNSPLHF
CDR3 DNA: TGTGCCAGTAGCGGACAGTATAATTCACCCCTCCACTTT

D gene: -
J gene: TRBJ2-2
V gene: TRBV6-6
clone size: few
CDR3 protein: CASMSRPNTGELFF
CDR3 DNA: TGTGCCAGCATGAGCAGGCCGAACACCGGGGAGCTGTTTTTT

D gene: -
J gene: TRBJ2-3
V gene: TRBV6-6
clone size: -
CDR3 protein: CASSYSQVTTDTQYF
CDR3 DNA: TGTGCCAGCAGTTACTCGCAGGTAACGACAGATACGCAGTATTTT

D gene: -
J gene: TRBJ1-1
V gene: TRBV4-1
clone size: -
CDR3 protein: CASSRGDGGGTEAFF
CDR3 DNA: TGCGCCAGCAGTAGAGGAGACGGGGGAGGGACTGAAGCTTTCTTT

D gene: TRBD1
J gene: TRBJ1-5
V gene: TRBV28
clone size: -
CDR3 protein: CASSTDRGKGQPQHF
CDR3 DNA: TGTGCCAGCAGTACCGACAGGGGGAAGGGTCAGCCCCAGCATTTT

D gene: TRBD1
J gene: TRBJ1-4
V gene: TRBV19
clone size: -
CDR3 protein: CASRSIGTGGEKLFF
CDR3 DNA: TGTGCCAGTAGATCAATCGGGACAGGAGGAGAAAAACTGTTTTTT

D gene: -
J gene: TRBJ2-7
V gene: TRBV6-1
clone size: -
CDR3 protein: CASSEMTRTYEQYF
CDR3 DNA: TGTGCCAGCAGTGAAATGACACGCACCTACGAGCAGTACTTC

D gene: -
J gene: TRBJ2-2
V gene: TRBV5-1
clone size: -
CDR3 protein: CASSLSSTGELFF
CDR3 DNA: TGCGCCAGCAGCTTGTCGTCCACCGGGGAGCTGTTTTTT

D gene: -
J gene: TRBJ2-7
V gene: TRBV28
clone size: -
CDR3 protein: CASSLGGSDYEQYF
CDR3 DNA: TGTGCCAGCAGTTTGGGCGGGTCGGACTACGAGCAGTACTTC

D gene: TRBD2
J gene: TRBJ2-1
V gene: TRBV24-1
clone size: many
CDR3 protein: CATSVTGLGSNEQFF
CDR3 DNA: TGTGCCACCAGTGTAACGGGACTAGGTTCTAATGAGCAGTTCTTC

D gene: -
J gene: TRBJ1-4
V gene: TRBV21-1
clone size: -
CDR3 protein: CASSNSGTSEKLFF
CDR3 DNA: TGTGCCAGCAGCAATTCCGGGACTAGTGAAAAACTGTTTTTT

D gene: -
J gene: TRBJ2-7
V gene: TRBV3-1/TRBV3-2
clone size: -
CDR3 protein: CASSRATYEQYF
CDR3 DNA: TGTGCCAGCAGCCGGGCCACCTACGAGCAGTACTTC

D gene: -
J gene: TRBJ2-7
V gene: TRBV4-1
clone size: -
CDR3 protein: CASSQPQGVPYEQYF
CDR3 DNA: TGCGCCAGCAGCCAGCCCCAAGGGGTCCCCTACGAGCAGTACTTC

D gene: -
J gene: TRBJ1-5
V gene: TRBV7-2
clone size: -
CDR3 protein: CASSFNPGNQPQHF
CDR3 DNA: TGTGCCAGCAGCTTCAATCCAGGCAATCAGCCCCAGCATTTT

D gene: TRBD1
J gene: TRBJ1-2
V gene: TRBV5-4
clone size: -
CDR3 protein: CASSLGGGGGSDYGYTF
CDR3 DNA: TGTGCCAGCAGCTTGGGAGGTGGAGGGGGCAGTGACTATGGCTACACCTTC

D gene: TRBD1
J gene: TRBJ2-7
V gene: TRBV19
clone size: few
CDR3 protein: CASSPQGTSYEQYF
CDR3 DNA: TGTGCCAGTAGCCCACAGGGGACAAGCTACGAGCAGTACTTC